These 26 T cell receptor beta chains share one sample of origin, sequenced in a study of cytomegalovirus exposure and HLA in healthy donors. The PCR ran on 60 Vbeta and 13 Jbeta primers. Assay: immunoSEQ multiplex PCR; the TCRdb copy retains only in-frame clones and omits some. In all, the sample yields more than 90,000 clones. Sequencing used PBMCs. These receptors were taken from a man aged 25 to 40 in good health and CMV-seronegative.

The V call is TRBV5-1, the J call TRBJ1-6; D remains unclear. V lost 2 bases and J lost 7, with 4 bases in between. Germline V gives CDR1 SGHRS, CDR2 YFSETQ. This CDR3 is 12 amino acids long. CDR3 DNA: TGCGCCAGCAGCTTTAGCAATTCACCCCTCCACTTT. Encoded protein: CASSFSNSPLHF.

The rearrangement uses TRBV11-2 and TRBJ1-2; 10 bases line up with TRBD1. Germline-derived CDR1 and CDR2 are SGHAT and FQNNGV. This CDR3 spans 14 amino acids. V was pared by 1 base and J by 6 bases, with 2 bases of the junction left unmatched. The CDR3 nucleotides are TGTGCCAGCAGCTTAGTAGGGACAGGGGATGGCTACACCTTC. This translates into CASSLVGTGDGYTF.

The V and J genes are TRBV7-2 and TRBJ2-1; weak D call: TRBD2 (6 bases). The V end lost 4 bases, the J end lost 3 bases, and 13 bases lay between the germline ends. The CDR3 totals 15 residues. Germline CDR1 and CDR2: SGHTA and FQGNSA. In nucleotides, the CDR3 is TGTGCCAGCAGCTCCCCGGGACTGCTCTACAATGAGCAGTTCTTC. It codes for CASSSPGLLYNEQFF.

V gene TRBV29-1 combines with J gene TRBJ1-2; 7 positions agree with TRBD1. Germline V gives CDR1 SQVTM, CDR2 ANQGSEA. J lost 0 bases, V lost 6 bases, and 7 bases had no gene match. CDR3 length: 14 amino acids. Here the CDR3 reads CSVTGVATNYGYTF. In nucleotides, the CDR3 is TGCAGCGTCACAGGGGTAGCCACTAACTATGGCTACACCTTC.

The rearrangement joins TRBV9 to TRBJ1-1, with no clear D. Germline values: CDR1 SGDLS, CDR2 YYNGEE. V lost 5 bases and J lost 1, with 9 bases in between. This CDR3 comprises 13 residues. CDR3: CASSTGPNTEAFF. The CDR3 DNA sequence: TGTGCCAGCAGTACTGGGCCGAACACTGAAGCTTTCTTT.

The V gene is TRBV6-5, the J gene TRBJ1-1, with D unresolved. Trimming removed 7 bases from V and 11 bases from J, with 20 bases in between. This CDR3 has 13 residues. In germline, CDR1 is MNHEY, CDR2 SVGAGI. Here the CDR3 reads CASTPEEMGRAFF. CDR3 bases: TGTGCCAGCACCCCGGAGGAAATGGGTCGGGCTTTCTTT.

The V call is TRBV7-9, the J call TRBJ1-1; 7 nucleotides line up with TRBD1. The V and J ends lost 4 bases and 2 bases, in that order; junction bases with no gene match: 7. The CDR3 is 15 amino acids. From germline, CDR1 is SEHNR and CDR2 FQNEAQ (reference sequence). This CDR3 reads CASSSSRDSNTEAFF. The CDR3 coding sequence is TGTGCCAGCAGCTCCTCCCGGGACAGCAACACTGAAGCTTTCTTT.

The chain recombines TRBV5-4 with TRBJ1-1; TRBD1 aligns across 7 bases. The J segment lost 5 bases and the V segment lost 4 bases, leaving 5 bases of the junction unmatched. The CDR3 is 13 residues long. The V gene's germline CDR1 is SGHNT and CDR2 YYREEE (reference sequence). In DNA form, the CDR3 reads TGTGCCAGCAGCCTTGACAGGGAGACTGAAGCTTTCTTT. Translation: CASSLDRETEAFF.

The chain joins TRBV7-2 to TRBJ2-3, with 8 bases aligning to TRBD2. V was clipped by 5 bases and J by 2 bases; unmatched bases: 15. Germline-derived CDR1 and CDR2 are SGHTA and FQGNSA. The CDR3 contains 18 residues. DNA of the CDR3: TGTGCCAGCAGCCCAGCTGGGGCTAGCGGGTCTTACACAGATACGCAGTATTTT. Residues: CASSPAGASGSYTDTQYF. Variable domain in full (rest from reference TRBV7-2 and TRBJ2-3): GAGVSQSPSNKVTEKGKDVELRCDPISGHTALYWYRQSLGQGLEFLIYFQGNSAPDKSGLPSDRFSAERTGGSVSTLTIQRTQQEDSAVYLCASSPAGASGSYTDTQYFGPGTRLTVL.

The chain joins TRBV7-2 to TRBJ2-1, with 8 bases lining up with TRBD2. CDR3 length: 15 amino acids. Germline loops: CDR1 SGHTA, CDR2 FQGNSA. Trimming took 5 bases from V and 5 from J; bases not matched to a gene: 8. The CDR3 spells CASSPYTGGNNEQFF. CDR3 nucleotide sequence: TGTGCCAGCAGCCCCTACACGGGGGGGAACAATGAGCAGTTCTTC.

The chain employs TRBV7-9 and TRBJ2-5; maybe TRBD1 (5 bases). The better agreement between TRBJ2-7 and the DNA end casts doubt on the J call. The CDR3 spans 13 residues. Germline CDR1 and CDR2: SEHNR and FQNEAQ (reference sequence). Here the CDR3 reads CASSLAGAYEQYF. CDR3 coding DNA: TGTGCCAGCAGCTTAGCAGGGGCCTACGAGCAGTACTTC.

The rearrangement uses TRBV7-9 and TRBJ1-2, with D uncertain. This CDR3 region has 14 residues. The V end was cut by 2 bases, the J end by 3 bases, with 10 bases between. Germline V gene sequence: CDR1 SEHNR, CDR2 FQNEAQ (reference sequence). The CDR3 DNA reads TGTGCCAGCAGCTTAATAGCGGCTGACTATGGCTACACCTTC. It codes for CASSLIAADYGYTF. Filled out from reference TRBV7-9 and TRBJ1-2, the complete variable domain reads DTGVSQNPRHKITKRGQNVTFRCDPISEHNRLYWYRQTLGQGPEFLTYFQNEAQLEKSRLLSDRFSAERPKGSFSTLEIQRTEQGDSAMYLCASSLIAADYGYTFGSGTRLTVV.

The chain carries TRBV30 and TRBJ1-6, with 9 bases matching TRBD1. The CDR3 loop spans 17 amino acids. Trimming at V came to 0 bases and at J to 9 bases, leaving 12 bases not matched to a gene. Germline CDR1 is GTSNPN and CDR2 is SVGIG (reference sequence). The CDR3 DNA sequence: TGTGCCTGGAGTGTACCGCTACAGGGGGCAAGGAGTTCACCCCTCCACTTT. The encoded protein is CAWSVPLQGARSSPLHF.

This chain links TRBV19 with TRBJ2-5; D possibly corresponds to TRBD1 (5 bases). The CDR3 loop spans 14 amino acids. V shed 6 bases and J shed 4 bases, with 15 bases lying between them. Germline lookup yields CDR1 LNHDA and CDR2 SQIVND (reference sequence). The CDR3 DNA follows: TGTGCCAGTAGCCGGACCAGGGTGGGAGAGACCCAGTACTTC. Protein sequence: CASSRTRVGETQYF. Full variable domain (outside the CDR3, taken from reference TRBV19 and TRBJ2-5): DGGITQSPKYLFRKEGQNVTLSCEQNLNHDAMYWYRQDPGQGLRLIYYSQIVNDFQKGDIAEGYSVSREKKESFPLTVTSAQKNPTAFYLCASSRTRVGETQYFGPGTRLLVL.

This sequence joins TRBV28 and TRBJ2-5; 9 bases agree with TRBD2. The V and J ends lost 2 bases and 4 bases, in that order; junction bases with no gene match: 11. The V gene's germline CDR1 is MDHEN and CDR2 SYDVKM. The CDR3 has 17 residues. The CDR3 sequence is CASSLILAGTRGETQYF. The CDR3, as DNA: TGTGCCAGCAGTTTAATTCTAGCGGGGACGAGGGGAGAGACCCAGTACTTC.

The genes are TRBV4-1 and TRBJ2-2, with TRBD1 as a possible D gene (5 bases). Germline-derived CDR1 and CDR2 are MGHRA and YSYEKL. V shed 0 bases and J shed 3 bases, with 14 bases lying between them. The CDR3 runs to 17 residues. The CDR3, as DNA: TGCGCCAGCAGCCAAGACGTAGAAGGGGCCGACACCGGGGAGCTGTTTTTT. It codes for CASSQDVEGADTGELFF.

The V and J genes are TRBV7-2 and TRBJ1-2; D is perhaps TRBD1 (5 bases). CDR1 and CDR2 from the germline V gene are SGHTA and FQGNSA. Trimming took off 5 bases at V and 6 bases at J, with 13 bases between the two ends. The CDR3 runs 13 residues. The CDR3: CASSPRRGHGYTF. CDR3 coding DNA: TGTGCCAGCAGCCCCCGAAGGGGTCATGGCTACACCTTC.

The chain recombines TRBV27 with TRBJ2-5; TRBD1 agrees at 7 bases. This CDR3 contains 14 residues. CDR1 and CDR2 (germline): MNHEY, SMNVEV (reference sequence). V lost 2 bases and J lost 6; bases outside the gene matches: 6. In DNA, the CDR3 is TGTGCCAGCAGTTTAAAAGGGGGCGGAAAGACCCAGTACTTC. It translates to CASSLKGGGKTQYF.

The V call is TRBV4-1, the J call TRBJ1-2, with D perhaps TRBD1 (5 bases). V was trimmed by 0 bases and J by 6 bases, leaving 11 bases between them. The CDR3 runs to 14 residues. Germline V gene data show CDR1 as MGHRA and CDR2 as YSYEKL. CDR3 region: CASSQEVGVDGYTF. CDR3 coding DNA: TGCGCCAGCAGCCAAGAAGTAGGGGTGGATGGCTACACCTTC.

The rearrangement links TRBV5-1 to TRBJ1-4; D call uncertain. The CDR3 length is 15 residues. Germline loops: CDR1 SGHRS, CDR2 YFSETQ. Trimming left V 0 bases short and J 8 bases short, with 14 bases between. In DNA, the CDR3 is TGCGCCAGCAGCTTGGGAAGCGGGTGGGGAGAAAAACTGTTTTTT. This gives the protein CASSLGSGWGEKLFF.

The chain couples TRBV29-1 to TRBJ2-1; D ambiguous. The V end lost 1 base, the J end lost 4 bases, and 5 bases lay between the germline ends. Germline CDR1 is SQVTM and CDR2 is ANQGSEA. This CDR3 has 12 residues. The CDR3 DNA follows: TGCAGCGTTGAAGTTCGGTACAATGAGCAGTTCTTC. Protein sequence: CSVEVRYNEQFF.

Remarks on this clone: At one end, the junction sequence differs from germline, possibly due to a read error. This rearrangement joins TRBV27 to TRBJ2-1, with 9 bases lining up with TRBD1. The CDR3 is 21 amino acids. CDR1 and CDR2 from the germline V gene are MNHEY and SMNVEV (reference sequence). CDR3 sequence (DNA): TGTGCCAGCAGCTTATCCCCTCCCGGGACAGGGTCCCCGAGCTCCTACAATGAGCAGTTCTTC. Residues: CASSLSPPGTGSPSSYNEQFF.

This CDR3 is CASSEQQLKITGELFF. The CDR3 bases are TGTGCCAGCAGTGAACAACAGTTGAAGATCACCGGGGAGCTGTTTTTT. V and J are TRBV2 and TRBJ2-2, with unresolved D. This CDR3 comprises 16 residues. V was trimmed by 2 bases and J by 4 bases, leaving 14 bases between them. Germline-derived CDR1 and CDR2 are SNHLY and FYNNEI.

CDR3 protein: CASIQGTEAFF. The CDR3 nucleotides read TGTGCCAGTATACAGGGGACTGAAGCTTTCTTT. V gene TRBV19 combines with J gene TRBJ1-1, with 7 bases fitting TRBD1. Trimming cost V 7 bases and J 5 bases; bases outside gene matches: 1. The CDR3 is 11 amino acids. The germline V gene has CDR1 LNHDA and CDR2 SQIVND (reference sequence). The full variable domain, its missing parts supplied by reference TRBV19 and TRBJ1-1, is DGGITQSPKYLFRKEGQNVTLSCEQNLNHDAMYWYRQDPGQGLRLIYYSQIVNDFQKGDIAEGYSVSREKKESFPLTVTSAQKNPTAFYLCASIQGTEAFFGQGTRLTVV.

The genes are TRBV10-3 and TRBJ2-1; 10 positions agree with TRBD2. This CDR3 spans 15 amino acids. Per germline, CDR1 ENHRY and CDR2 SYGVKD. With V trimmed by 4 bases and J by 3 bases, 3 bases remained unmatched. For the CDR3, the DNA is TGTGCCATCAGTGCCGGGACTAGCGTCTACAATGAGCAGTTCTTC. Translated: CAISAGTSVYNEQFF.

CDR3 region: CATSRGGSNYGYTF. For the CDR3, the DNA is TGTGCCACCAGCAGAGGGGGCAGTAACTATGGCTACACCTTC. The chain carries TRBV15 and TRBJ1-2, with D perhaps matching TRBD1 (5 bases). V was pared by 1 base and J by 1 base, with 7 bases between. Germline CDR1 LNHNV, CDR2 YYDKDF (reference sequence). The CDR3 consists of 14 residues.